These T cell receptor beta chains were read from a single sample in a study of OX40 agonist ivuxolimab in advanced cancers. Sequencing was performed with immunoSEQ multiplex PCR; in TCRdb, only in-frame clones are kept and a portion is missing. In the table there are almost 50,000 clones, approximately 86% of which are singletons. The starting material was CD4+ or CD8+ T cells sorted from blood, obtained in a trial of the OX40 agonist ivuxolimab. The receptor set was obtained from an adult with an advanced solid tumor such as melanoma, head and neck, liver or kidney cancer. Both conserved end residues are part of each CDR3. A D gene is named only where the DNA matches it firmly. Clone size is not always given. Where it is, it says once, few, many or a class for expanded clones.

j_call,v_call,d_call,clone_size,cdr3_aa,cdr3_nt
TRBJ2-2,TRBV10-1,NA,NA,CASSESNTGELFF,TGCGCCAGCAGTGAGTCTAACACCGGGGAGCTGTTTTTT
TRBJ2-3,TRBV11-3,TRBD2,NA,CASSPGTISTDTQYF,TGTGCCAGCAGCCCGGGGACTATAAGCACAGATACGCAGTATTTT
TRBJ2-1,TRBV5-1,TRBD1,NA,CASSLGQGAYNEQFF,TGCGCCAGCAGCTTGGGACAGGGGGCCTACAATGAGCAGTTCTTC
TRBJ1-1,TRBV6-1,TRBD1,NA,CASFLTGVTEAFF,TGTGCCAGCTTTTTAACAGGGGTGACTGAAGCTTTCTTT
TRBJ2-2,TRBV5-6,NA,NA,CASSLGVTWTGELFF,TGTGCCAGCAGCTTGGGCGTAACCTGGACCGGGGAGCTGTTTTTT
TRBJ2-7,TRBV10-1,NA,NA,CASSEGRADEQYF,TGCGCCAGCAGTGAGGGCAGGGCAGACGAGCAGTACTTC
TRBJ2-1,TRBV10-3,TRBD2,NA,CAISEGLAGDYNEQFF,TGTGCCATCAGTGAAGGGCTAGCGGGGGACTACAATGAGCAGTTCTTC
TRBJ2-3,TRBV5-1,TRBD1,NA,CASSLGPRQGPGTDTQYF,TGCGCCAGCAGCTTGGGCCCCCGACAGGGACCTGGCACAGATACGCAGTATTTT
TRBJ2-2,TRBV11-3,NA,NA,CASSLLTGAPGELFF,TGTGCCAGCAGCTTACTGACAGGCGCGCCCGGGGAGCTGTTTTTT
TRBJ2-7,TRBV27,TRBD2,NA,CASSLKGRDYEQYF,TGTGCCAGCAGTTTAAAGGGGAGGGACTACGAGCAGTACTTC
TRBJ2-7,TRBV6-5,NA,once,CASIKREHEQYF,TGTGCCAGCATCAAGAGGGAACACGAGCAGTACTTC
TRBJ2-5,TRBV7-8,TRBD2,few,CASSRGGLAEQETQYF,TGTGCCAGCAGCCGAGGCGGACTAGCGGAACAAGAGACCCAGTACTTC
TRBJ2-3,TRBV7-2,TRBD1,NA,CASSLGQGADTQYF,TGTGCCAGCAGCTTAGGGCAGGGGGCAGATACGCAGTATTTT
TRBJ1-3,TRBV9,NA,NA,CASSVGTLGASGNTIYF,TGTGCCAGCAGCGTAGGGACGTTGGGGGCCTCTGGAAACACCATATATTTT
TRBJ2-5,TRBV28,NA,once,CASSLWGGRETQYF,TGTGCCAGCAGTTTATGGGGGGGGCGTGAGACCCAGTACTTC